This entry concerns a single T cell receptor (beta chain). No antigen is known for it. UMIs bearing a 6-nucleotide sample barcode were added through template switching. No DNA is given; TCRdb re-called the 5' RACE reads and lists each CDR3 protein once. The table for this sample gives about 160,000 distinct CDR3 sequences. Germline V gene sequence: CDR1 MDHEN, CDR2 SYDVKM. This CDR3 spans 20 amino acids. The entry originates in a study of monozygotic twins with inflammatory bowel disease. Study-level findings and limits: Lower TCRbeta diversity (inverse Simpson) was seen in IBD patients than in healthy co-twins. Perhaps reflecting limited power, concordant and discordant twins did not differ in repertoire similarity.

Investigators extracted total RNA from whole blood and did not sort T cells. The specimen was blood. The chain recombines TRBV28 with TRBJ2-1; TCRdb outputs TRBD2, but without DNA this stays unchecked. This receptor was obtained from a human donor with ulcerative colitis or Crohn's disease, or a healthy co-twin of an affected twin (not recorded which). Here the CDR3 reads CASSASGTSGSPPPYNEQFF.